This TCR beta chain comes out of a study of blood T cell repertoires in COVID-19. Trimming stripped 6 bases from V and 3 bases from J, with 15 bases between. CDR1 and CDR2 (germline): KGHSH, LQKENI. The CDR3 spans 14 residues. As originally analysed: Reference gene primer amplification yielded estimated nucleated cell counts. TCRdb's table, derived via immunoSEQ multiplex PCR, lists solely in-frame clones and lacks some. The D gene and trimming were derived from the DNA, and the V and J assignments and clone size from that table. Of more than 350,000 clones in the sample, more than 70% were seen once.

This TCR came from a woman aged 25 to 39 with COVID-19, enrolled during active disease. Material: peripheral blood. The rearrangement joins TRBV18 to TRBJ2-7; D might be TRBD1 (6 bases). CDR3 residues: CASSSNRDNYEQYF. CDR3 in DNA: TGTGCCAGCTCCTCCAACCGGGACAACTACGAGCAGTACTTC.